This is a list of T cell receptor beta chains from one sample in a study of cytomegalovirus exposure and HLA in healthy donors. Profiling relied on immunoSEQ multiplex PCR, and the TCRdb table lists in-frame clones only, not all of them. The sample carries about 140,000 clones, over 80% recorded once. Material: PBMCs. All receptors come from a female donor in good health and CMV-seronegative. The CDR3 runs from the conserved cysteine through the conserved F or W. A D gene is named only where the DNA matches it firmly. The listing skips clone size in some rows; elsewhere it reads once, few, many or a size class.

j_call v_call clone_size d_call cdr3_nt cdr3_aa
TRBJ2-6 TRBV28 . . TGTGCCAGCAGTTTTCAGGGAAACTCTGGGGCCAACGTCCTGACTTTC CASSFQGNSGANVLTF
TRBJ1-3 TRBV6-5 few . TGTGCCAGCAGCCCCGGGACTGACTCTGGAAACACCATATATTTT CASSPGTDSGNTIYF
TRBJ2-1 TRBV5-1 . TRBD2 TGCGCCAGCAGGATGGCGGGAGGCAACAATGAGCAGTTCTTC CASRMAGGNNEQFF
TRBJ1-5 TRBV19 . . TGTGCCAGTAGTATGACAGGAGGTCAGCCCCAGCATTTT CASSMTGGQPQHF
TRBJ1-5 TRBV28 few . TGTGCCAGCGTCGCTGGCGGTAGCAATCAGCCCCAGCATTTT CASVAGGSNQPQHF
TRBJ1-5 TRBV6-6 . . TGTGCCAGCAGTTACTCGGGAGCCTATAGCAATCAGCCCCAGCATTTT CASSYSGAYSNQPQHF
TRBJ1-1 TRBV6-1 few . TGTGCCAGCCGAGCAGGGGCAAATACTGAAGCTTTCTTT CASRAGANTEAFF
TRBJ1-5 TRBV27 . . TGTGCCAGCAGTTTAGGGGGGGCTCGACAGCCCCAGCATTTT CASSLGGARQPQHF
TRBJ1-2 TRBV5-1 . TRBD1 TGCGCCAGCAGCATCTCAGGGGGCGGTTACTATGGCTACACCTTC CASSISGGGYYGYTF
TRBJ2-2 TRBV28 . TRBD2 TGTGCCAGCGGCGGGGGGCCCGGGGAGCTGTTTTTT CASGGGPGELFF
TRBJ1-1 TRBV19 . . TGTGCCAGTAGTACAGGGAGGACTGAAGCTTTCTTT CASSTGRTEAFF
TRBJ1-5 TRBV2 . TRBD1 TGTGCCAGCAGATACAGGGGGTCTAGCAATCAGCCCCAGCATTTT CASRYRGSSNQPQHF
TRBJ2-7 TRBV6-1 . TRBD1 TGTGCCAGCAGTGTATCCCCCGGGACAGGGAGCTACGAGCAGTACTTC CASSVSPGTGSYEQYF
TRBJ2-5 TRBV5-1 . . TGCGCCAGCAGCTTGGTCAGCGTTGGGGGCCGAGAGACCCAGTACTTC CASSLVSVGGRETQYF
TRBJ2-1 TRBV9 . TRBD2 TGTGCCAGCAGCACAGGACTAGCGGGAATAGATGAGCAGTTCTTC CASSTGLAGIDEQFF
TRBJ2-7 TRBV5-1 . TRBD2 TGCGCCAGCAGCGCCCCTTATGGGGACCGGGGGGTGCCGGGGGAGCAGTACTTC CASSAPYGDRGVPGEQYF
TRBJ2-5 TRBV6-6 . TRBD2 TGTGCCAGCAGCCTTGATTTAGCGGGGGCTAAAGAGACCCAGTACTTC CASSLDLAGAKETQYF
TRBJ1-1 TRBV14 . TRBD1 TGTGCCAGCAGCGCCATCGACAGGGTGGGGACTGAAGCTTTCTTT CASSAIDRVGTEAFF
TRBJ1-1 TRBV6-6 . . TGTGCCACCCTGGGGGGAGAAGCTTTCTTT CATLGGEAFF
TRBJ1-5 TRBV28 . TRBD1 TGTGCCAGCAGGTGGTGGGGGACAGGGATATATAGCAATCAGCCCCAGCATTTT CASRWWGTGIYSNQPQHF
TRBJ1-2 TRBV19 . . TGTGCCAGTAGGGACTCAGTGAACTATGGCTACACCTTC CASRDSVNYGYTF
TRBJ2-1 TRBV4-1 . TRBD2 TGCGCCAGCAGCCAGTCGGGAGCGGGAGGGGAGCAGTTCTTC CASSQSGAGGEQFF
TRBJ1-1 TRBV2 . TRBD1 TGTGCCAGCGGAGACAGGGTAAACACTGAAGCTTTCTTT CASGDRVNTEAFF
TRBJ2-1 TRBV19 . TRBD2 TGTGCCAGTAGTATACGGCTAGCGGGAACTGAGCAGCTCTTC CASSIRLAGTEQLF
TRBJ1-5 TRBV9 . . TGTGCCAGCAGCGACCTTCGGACCGGAGGGCCCCAGCATTTT CASSDLRTGGPQHF
TRBJ1-1 TRBV28 . . TGTGCCAGCAGCCCCGGGGGGGGAACCGCTGAAGCTTTCTTT CASSPGGGTAEAFF
TRBJ2-1 TRBV29-1 . TRBD2 TGCAGCGTTGGGTCTAGCGGGGGCTACAATGAGCAGTTCTTC CSVGSSGGYNEQFF
TRBJ1-1 TRBV5-4 . TRBD1 TGTGCCAGCAGCCAGGGACAGGGGATCACTGAAGCTTTCTTT CASSQGQGITEAFF
TRBJ1-4 TRBV27 . . TGTGCCAGCAGTTCATCGATTGCAGCAACTAATGAAAAACTGTTTTTT CASSSSIAATNEKLFF
TRBJ2-6 TRBV5-1 . TRBD2 TGCGCCAGCAGCGCGGAAAATAGCGGGACGATCTCTGGGGCCAACGTCCTGACTTTC CASSAENSGTISGANVLTF
TRBJ2-3 TRBV27 . TRBD1 TGTGCCAGCCGCGGATACAGGGGGACAGATACGCAGTATTTT CASRGYRGTDTQYF
TRBJ2-1 TRBV5-1 . TRBD2 TGCGCCAGCAGCCCGGACTCAGGGAGGGAGTACAATGAGCAGTTCTTC CASSPDSGREYNEQFF
TRBJ2-5 TRBV4-2 once . TGTGCCAGCAGCCTGGTGACTCAGCAAGAGACCCAGTACTTC CASSLVTQQETQYF